Listed below are T cell receptor beta chains from one sample, sequenced in a study of post-analysis software for immune sequencing data. MiXCR, applied by TCRdb to the PCR reads, yields one record per CDR3 protein. Here the sample spans approximately 630,000 distinct CDR3 sequences, over 45% being singletons. The source material was blood. These receptors all stem from a girl aged 2-15 years with multiple sclerosis. CDR3s include the opening cysteine and the closing phenylalanine or tryptophan. The D gene is left open where the match is weak. Size is stated for part of the rows, as once, few or many counts, or as a class when the clone is expanded.

j_gene: TRBJ1-2; v_gene: TRBV5-1; abundance: few; d_gene: TRBD1; CDR3nt: TGCGCCAGCAGCTTGGGGACAGGAGGGGATGGCTACACCTTC; CDR3aa: CASSLGTGGDGYTF
j_gene: TRBJ1-1; v_gene: TRBV3-1; abundance: NA; d_gene: NA; CDR3nt: TGTGCCAGCAGCCAAGAAGGATCGGGCGACATGAACACTGAAGCTTTCTTT; CDR3aa: CASSQEGSGDMNTEAFF
j_gene: TRBJ1-3; v_gene: TRBV29-1; abundance: NA; d_gene: NA; CDR3nt: TGCAGCGCCGGGGCAGGGTCATGGAACACCATATATTTT; CDR3aa: CSAGAGSWNTIYF
j_gene: TRBJ1-4; v_gene: TRBV11-2; abundance: NA; d_gene: NA; CDR3nt: TGTGCCAGCAGTTTTCAACCCCCGGGACACATAGCGTACACAACTAATGAAAAACTGTTTTTT; CDR3aa: CASSFQPPGHIAYTTNEKLFF
j_gene: TRBJ1-3; v_gene: TRBV28; abundance: NA; d_gene: NA; CDR3nt: TGTGCCAGCAGTCGTTCGAGTCACACCATATATTTT; CDR3aa: CASSRSSHTIYF
j_gene: TRBJ1-1; v_gene: TRBV7-2; abundance: NA; d_gene: NA; CDR3nt: TGTGCCAGCAGCTCCAGAGGGACGAACACTGAAGCTTTCTTT; CDR3aa: CASSSRGTNTEAFF
j_gene: TRBJ2-1; v_gene: TRBV19; abundance: few; d_gene: NA; CDR3nt: TGTGCCGTTACTTCAGGGTTCCCCTACAATGAGCAGTTCTTC; CDR3aa: CAVTSGFPYNEQFF
j_gene: TRBJ2-7; v_gene: TRBV7-3; abundance: NA; d_gene: TRBD1; CDR3nt: TGTGCCAGCAGCAAGGGGGAGACAGGGTGCGACGAGCAGTACTTC; CDR3aa: CASSKGETGCDEQYF
j_gene: TRBJ2-7; v_gene: TRBV20-1; abundance: NA; d_gene: TRBD2; CDR3nt: TGCAGTGCTAGGGACCTAGCGGGAGTGTACGAGCAGTACTTC; CDR3aa: CSARDLAGVYEQYF
j_gene: TRBJ1-1; v_gene: TRBV6-6; abundance: NA; d_gene: NA; CDR3nt: TGTGCCAGCAGTTATCGTCCGACAATGAACACTGAAGCTTTCTTT; CDR3aa: CASSYRPTMNTEAFF
j_gene: TRBJ2-4; v_gene: TRBV20-1; abundance: NA; d_gene: TRBD2; CDR3nt: TGCAGCGCAACTAGCGGGAAGGCCAAAAACATTCAGTACTTC; CDR3aa: CSATSGKAKNIQYF
j_gene: TRBJ2-5; v_gene: TRBV4-1; abundance: medium-sized; d_gene: NA; CDR3nt: TGCGCCAGCAGCCAAGACATTTCGGGAGAGTACCAAGAGACCCAGTACTTC; CDR3aa: CASSQDISGEYQETQYF
j_gene: TRBJ2-7; v_gene: TRBV21-1; abundance: NA; d_gene: NA; CDR3nt: TGTGCCAGCAGCTATGCCTCCGGGACACTTACCTACGAGCAGTACTTC; CDR3aa: CASSYASGTLTYEQYF
j_gene: TRBJ1-1; v_gene: TRBV6-6; abundance: NA; d_gene: TRBD1; CDR3nt: TGTGCCAGCAGGACCCTACAGGGGGCCGGGACTGAAGCTTTCTTT; CDR3aa: CASRTLQGAGTEAFF
j_gene: TRBJ1-4; v_gene: TRBV4-2; abundance: once; d_gene: NA; CDR3nt: TGTGCCAGCAGCCAGGGGGAGTTCTCCCATGAAAAACTGTTTTTT; CDR3aa: CASSQGEFSHEKLFF
j_gene: TRBJ2-1; v_gene: TRBV29-1; abundance: NA; d_gene: TRBD1; CDR3nt: TGCAGCGTTGAAGGTGGGACAGGGGGTGGCAATGAGCAGTTCTTC; CDR3aa: CSVEGGTGGGNEQFF
j_gene: TRBJ1-2; v_gene: TRBV5-1; abundance: NA; d_gene: TRBD1; CDR3nt: TGCGCCAGCAGCGACCCCCAAGGGGGCCCACATGAGGGCTACACCTTC; CDR3aa: CASSDPQGGPHEGYTF
j_gene: TRBJ2-1; v_gene: TRBV12-3/TRBV12-4; abundance: once; d_gene: NA; CDR3nt: TGTGCCAGCAGCCCCCCGGATATCCTGAACAATGAGCAGTTCTTC; CDR3aa: CASSPPDILNNEQFF
j_gene: TRBJ2-7; v_gene: TRBV7-9; abundance: NA; d_gene: TRBD1; CDR3nt: TGTGCCAGCAGCCTAGGGGACAGTAATGCCTACGAGCAGTACTTC; CDR3aa: CASSLGDSNAYEQYF
j_gene: TRBJ2-1; v_gene: TRBV4-3; abundance: NA; d_gene: NA; CDR3nt: TGCGCCAGCAGCCAAGATCCGGGTGCCACGGGGGCCGAACACTACAATGAGCAGTTCTTC; CDR3aa: CASSQDPGATGAEHYNEQFF
j_gene: TRBJ1-6; v_gene: TRBV7-9; abundance: NA; d_gene: TRBD1; CDR3nt: TGTGCCAGCAGACCGACAGGGGGCGAGACGGGGGTTTCACCCCTCCACTTT; CDR3aa: CASRPTGGETGVSPLHF
j_gene: TRBJ2-7; v_gene: TRBV25-1; abundance: NA; d_gene: TRBD2; CDR3nt: TGTGCCAGCACCGAAAACTTAGCGGGAGCCGGGGAGCAGTACTTC; CDR3aa: CASTENLAGAGEQYF
j_gene: TRBJ2-7; v_gene: TRBV29-1; abundance: NA; d_gene: NA; CDR3nt: TGCAGCGCTGTGACAGGACAGTCGCGTATGCAGTACTTC; CDR3aa: CSAVTGQSRMQYF
j_gene: TRBJ1-2; v_gene: TRBV5-1; abundance: NA; d_gene: TRBD1; CDR3nt: TGCGCCAGCAGCCTGAACAGGGGAGGTTATGGCTACACCTTC; CDR3aa: CASSLNRGGYGYTF
j_gene: TRBJ2-1; v_gene: TRBV29-1; abundance: NA; d_gene: TRBD1; CDR3nt: TGCAGCGTTGAGACAGGGGGAAGAAATGAGCAGTTCTTC; CDR3aa: CSVETGGRNEQFF
j_gene: TRBJ1-1; v_gene: TRBV29-1; abundance: NA; d_gene: NA; CDR3nt: TGCAGCGTTGGCATTAAGCCGAACACTGAAGCTTTCTTT; CDR3aa: CSVGIKPNTEAFF
j_gene: TRBJ2-1; v_gene: TRBV27; abundance: NA; d_gene: NA; CDR3nt: TGTGCCAGCAGTTTGGTTTCAGCCGGAGATGAGCAGTTCTTC; CDR3aa: CASSLVSAGDEQFF
j_gene: TRBJ2-3; v_gene: TRBV12-3/TRBV12-4; abundance: NA; d_gene: NA; CDR3nt: TGTGCCAGCAGTTTATGGGGGGGGCCGACAGATACGCAGTATTTT; CDR3aa: CASSLWGGPTDTQYF
j_gene: TRBJ2-5; v_gene: TRBV5-1; abundance: NA; d_gene: TRBD1; CDR3nt: TGCGCCAGCAGCAAACGGACAGGGGGCAGAGAGACCCAGTACTTC; CDR3aa: CASSKRTGGRETQYF
j_gene: TRBJ2-1; v_gene: TRBV6-6; abundance: NA; d_gene: NA; CDR3nt: TGTGCCAGCAGGATTACAGGGAGGCCGCAGTTCTTC; CDR3aa: CASRITGRPQFF
j_gene: TRBJ2-1; v_gene: TRBV4-1; abundance: NA; d_gene: NA; CDR3nt: TGCGCCAGCAGCCAAGGGCTAGTAGCTGAGCAGTTCTTC; CDR3aa: CASSQGLVAEQFF
j_gene: TRBJ2-1; v_gene: TRBV29-1; abundance: NA; d_gene: NA; CDR3nt: TGCAGCGTTGTTGGGACGCTGGGTACGCAGTTCTTC; CDR3aa: CSVVGTLGTQFF
j_gene: TRBJ2-1; v_gene: TRBV3-1; abundance: NA; d_gene: TRBD2; CDR3nt: TGTGCCAGCAGCCAAGAACCCCCGGAGCGGGAGCTGTACAATGAGCAGTTCTTC; CDR3aa: CASSQEPPERELYNEQFF
j_gene: TRBJ2-4; v_gene: TRBV15; abundance: once; d_gene: NA; CDR3nt: TGTGCCACCAGCAGAGATGGGGGCGAGACCGGCGGAAACATTCAGTACTTC; CDR3aa: CATSRDGGETGGNIQYF
j_gene: TRBJ1-5; v_gene: TRBV28; abundance: NA; d_gene: TRBD1; CDR3nt: TGTGCCAGCACAGGGGGCGCCGCTCAGCCCCAGCATTTT; CDR3aa: CASTGGAAQPQHF
j_gene: TRBJ2-1; v_gene: TRBV6-5; abundance: once; d_gene: NA; CDR3nt: TGTGCCAGCAACACGGTGGCAGGGGTAAGCAATGAGCAGTTCTTC; CDR3aa: CASNTVAGVSNEQFF
j_gene: TRBJ2-1; v_gene: TRBV12-3/TRBV12-4; abundance: few; d_gene: NA; CDR3nt: TGTGCCAGCAGTTTCTCCAGGTCGGGTGAGCAGTTCTTC; CDR3aa: CASSFSRSGEQFF
j_gene: TRBJ2-7; v_gene: TRBV7-8; abundance: once; d_gene: TRBD2; CDR3nt: TGTGCCAGCAGCTTACCTATACCAAGGACTAGCGGGAGTCCCGACGAGCAGTACTTC; CDR3aa: CASSLPIPRTSGSPDEQYF
j_gene: TRBJ2-2; v_gene: TRBV6-1; abundance: NA; d_gene: NA; CDR3nt: TGTGCCAGCAAAGACAGCGCCGGGGAGCTGTTTTTT; CDR3aa: CASKDSAGELFF
j_gene: TRBJ2-1; v_gene: TRBV5-1; abundance: NA; d_gene: NA; CDR3nt: TGCGCCAGCAGCACACCCCAGGACCATTACAATGAGCAGTTCTTC; CDR3aa: CASSTPQDHYNEQFF
j_gene: TRBJ2-3; v_gene: TRBV20-1; abundance: NA; d_gene: TRBD2; CDR3nt: TGCAGTGCTAGAACTAGCGGGATATCCACAGATACGCAGTATTTT; CDR3aa: CSARTSGISTDTQYF
j_gene: TRBJ2-1; v_gene: TRBV20-1; abundance: NA; d_gene: TRBD2; CDR3nt: TGCAGTGCCAGTTCCGGGACTAGCGGGGGCTACAATGAGCAGTTCTTC; CDR3aa: CSASSGTSGGYNEQFF
j_gene: TRBJ2-7; v_gene: TRBV7-9; abundance: NA; d_gene: TRBD2; CDR3nt: TGTGCCAGCGGTTTAGCGGGAGAACGGAACGAGCAGTACTTC; CDR3aa: CASGLAGERNEQYF
j_gene: TRBJ2-7; v_gene: TRBV7-9; abundance: NA; d_gene: NA; CDR3nt: TGTGCCAGCACCTCGGCTAGGGCTTTAATCGAGCAGTACTTC; CDR3aa: CASTSARALIEQYF
j_gene: TRBJ2-7; v_gene: TRBV20-1; abundance: NA; d_gene: NA; CDR3nt: TGCAGTGCTCCCAAGGCAGGGGGGGGATCCTACGAGCAGTACTTC; CDR3aa: CSAPKAGGGSYEQYF
j_gene: TRBJ2-7; v_gene: TRBV7-2; abundance: NA; d_gene: TRBD1; CDR3nt: TGTGCGATTTCAGGGGGTTTCCGCTACGAGCAGTACTTC; CDR3aa: CAISGGFRYEQYF
j_gene: TRBJ2-7; v_gene: TRBV10-3; abundance: NA; d_gene: TRBD1; CDR3nt: TGTGCCATCAGCGCACGTCCGGTCGGGGTTCAGGGGGCGGGCTACGAGCAGTACTTC; CDR3aa: CAISARPVGVQGAGYEQYF
j_gene: TRBJ2-1; v_gene: TRBV29-1; abundance: NA; d_gene: TRBD2; CDR3nt: TGCAGCGCCCGCACGGGGGGGCATGGTGAGCAGTTCTTC; CDR3aa: CSARTGGHGEQFF
j_gene: TRBJ1-6; v_gene: TRBV6-5; abundance: NA; d_gene: NA; CDR3nt: TGTGCCAGCAGTGCGGGGATTTCACCCCTCCACTTT; CDR3aa: CASSAGISPLHF
j_gene: TRBJ2-3; v_gene: TRBV20-1; abundance: NA; d_gene: NA; CDR3nt: TGCAGTGCTGGATCCCTCGGGACAAGGTTCACAGATACGCAGTATTTT; CDR3aa: CSAGSLGTRFTDTQYF
j_gene: TRBJ2-5; v_gene: TRBV29-1; abundance: NA; d_gene: NA; CDR3nt: TGCAGCGTAGCAGTACCTGGGGCTGAAGAGACCCAGTACTTC; CDR3aa: CSVAVPGAEETQYF